What follows describes a single T cell receptor (beta chain). Its antigen is unknown. Second-dose intervals of approximately 4 or approximately 12 weeks were pooled. Using immunoSEQ multiplex PCR, the repertoire was profiled, and TCRdb retains in-frame clones only, with some absent. The sample lists about 270,000 clones; approximately 94% were seen once. The record originates from a study of T cell responses to AZD1222 COVID-19 vaccine. The study's findings and limits: The peak T cell response came first, and repertoires were sampled only after it. White British people made up most donors, females outnumbered males, and clonal diversity was possibly underestimated.

The sequence was collected from an adult who received the AZD1222 COVID-19 vaccine. This material consisted of peripheral blood, taken 28 days after the second AZD1222 dose.

In nucleotides, the CDR3 is TGTGCCAGCAGTCCAGGTTTAAGCACCTACGAGCAGTACTTC. Its translation is CASSPGLSTYEQYF. The rearrangement uses TRBV25-1 and TRBJ2-7; D unresolved. Germline V gene lookup returns CDR1 MGHDK and CDR2 SYGVNS. The CDR3 is made up of 14 amino acids. V was cut by 5 bases and J by 2 bases, with 13 bases left in between.